This T cell receptor (beta chain) originates from a study of Tregs in tolerant kidney transplant recipients. Sequenced by immunoSEQ multiplex PCR; TCRdb stores in-frame clones only, minus some. The sample includes about 94,000 clones, approximately 93% of them seen just once. Study-level findings and limits: Nucleotide sequences could not be compared across some patients' samples due to primer changes. This study did not directly address biological reproducibility. Tolerant patients' donor-specific Tregs expanded beyond overall Tregs, suggesting antigen-driven growth. The most relevant donor-specific Treg TCRbeta repertoire apparently came from expansion with activated donor B cells.

In the case of this clone: Its target is unknown.

This CDR3 has 17 amino acids. CDR1 is SGHDT, CDR2 YYEEEE, per germline. V lost 0 bases to trimming and J lost 11 bases; unmatched junction nucleotides: 14. This specimen was CD4+ T cells from blood, taken before the transplant. This rearrangement joins TRBV5-6 to TRBJ2-5; 12 positions match TRBD2. This TCR came from a human donor who received a combined kidney and bone marrow transplant. The CDR3 spells CASSLGLAGVARGGQYF. In DNA, the CDR3 is TGTGCCAGCAGCTTGGGACTAGCGGGAGTAGCACGGGGCGGGCAGTACTTC.